A selection of T cell receptor beta chains follows, all from one sample in a study of Tregs in tolerant kidney transplant recipients. TCRdb keeps only in-frame clones here, not all; method: immunoSEQ multiplex PCR. The sample includes about 110,000 clones, around 91% of them seen just once. This material consisted of CD4+ T cells from blood, taken before the transplant. These TCRs come from a human donor who received a combined kidney and bone marrow transplant. CDR3s include the opening cysteine and the closing phenylalanine or tryptophan. The order of the fields is D gene, V gene, J gene, clone size, CDR3 protein, CDR3 DNA. The D gene is left open where the match is weak. Rows may omit the clone size; those that give it use once, few, many or a size class.

-	TRBV18	TRBJ2-7	-	CASSPRLGADEQYF	TGTGCCAGCTCACCGAGACTAGGGGCGGACGAGCAGTACTTC
-	TRBV11-2	TRBJ1-1	-	CASSLDQRVLRAFF	TGTGCCAGCAGCTTAGATCAGAGAGTACTAAGGGCTTTCTTT
-	TRBV29-1	TRBJ2-1	-	CSVGLIGSYNEQFF	TGCAGCGTTGGTCTTATCGGGAGCTACAATGAGCAGTTCTTC
-	TRBV6-1	TRBJ1-5	once	CASSAEGGMEPQHF	TGTGCCAGCAGTGCGGAGGGGGGGATGGAGCCCCAGCATTTT
TRBD1	TRBV19	TRBJ2-7	-	CASSIARGRRIEQYF	TGTGCCAGTAGTATAGCCAGGGGGCGAAGGATCGAGCAGTACTTC
-	TRBV19	TRBJ2-2	-	CASSRQTGNTGELFF	TGTGCCAGTAGTAGGCAGACAGGGAACACCGGGGAGCTGTTTTTT
-	TRBV15	TRBJ2-5	-	CATSRDPILGTQYF	TGTGCCACCAGCAGAGATCCAATACTAGGGACCCAGTACTTC
TRBD1	TRBV6-5	TRBJ2-5	-	CASRTGNIQETQYF	TGTGCCAGCCGGACAGGGAATATCCAAGAGACCCAGTACTTC
TRBD2	TRBV4-2	TRBJ2-2	-	CASSQWTSGGADTGELFF	TGTGCCAGCAGCCAATGGACTAGCGGGGGGGCCGATACCGGGGAGCTGTTTTTT
-	TRBV20-1	TRBJ1-1	-	CSAISGVEAFF	TGCAGTGCTATCTCCGGAGTAGAAGCTTTCTTT
TRBD1	TRBV19	TRBJ1-1	once	CASSRGQGGEAFF	TGTGCCAGTAGTAGAGGACAGGGTGGCGAAGCTTTCTTT
-	TRBV6-4	TRBJ2-1	-	CASRANLVGEQFF	TGTGCCAGCAGGGCCAACCTAGTAGGTGAGCAGTTCTTC
TRBD1	TRBV7-2	TRBJ1-2	-	CASSLPSDRGANYGYTF	TGTGCCAGCAGCCTACCCTCTGACAGGGGTGCTAACTATGGCTACACCTTC
TRBD1	TRBV14	TRBJ2-7	-	CASSQVAAGGRNEQYF	TGTGCCAGCAGCCAAGTCGCGGCAGGGGGTCGGAACGAGCAGTACTTC
-	TRBV7-8	TRBJ2-3	-	CASSPRHITDTQYF	TGTGCCAGCAGCCCTCGACACATCACAGATACGCAGTATTTT
TRBD1	TRBV10-3	TRBJ2-7	few	CAISDGQGAEQYF	TGTGCCATCAGTGACGGACAGGGGGCCGAGCAGTACTTC
-	TRBV7-2	TRBJ2-7	-	CASSFISGSYEQYF	TGTGCCAGCAGCTTTATTAGCGGCTCCTACGAGCAGTACTTC
-	TRBV6-1	TRBJ1-1	-	CASTDRRQAFF	TGTGCCAGCACCGACCGCCGACAGGCTTTCTTT
TRBD1	TRBV6-4	TRBJ2-3	-	CASSADRGDTQYF	TGTGCCAGCAGTGCCGACAGGGGTGATACGCAGTATTTT
TRBD1	TRBV16	TRBJ2-5	-	CASSLGTGGETQYF	TGTGCCAGCAGCCTCGGGACAGGGGGTGAGACCCAGTACTTC
-	TRBV5-4	TRBJ1-1	-	CASSFPTRGMNTEAFF	TGTGCCAGCAGCTTTCCCACCCGGGGGATGAACACTGAAGCTTTCTTT
-	TRBV20-1	TRBJ1-5	-	CSAGGDQPQHF	TGCAGTGCAGGGGGGGATCAGCCCCAGCATTTT
-	TRBV21-1	TRBJ1-2	-	CASSTRTGGHDYGYTF	TGTGCCAGCAGCACTCGGACAGGGGGACACGACTATGGCTACACCTTC
-	TRBV6-4	TRBJ1-2	-	CASSDSAASGHNYGYTF	TGTGCCAGCAGTGACTCGGCCGCCAGTGGGCATAACTATGGCTACACCTTC
-	TRBV20-1	TRBJ1-1	-	CSASGSTEAFF	TGCAGTGCTAGCGGGAGCACTGAAGCTTTCTTT
-	TRBV5-6	TRBJ1-4	once	CASSLERGGFRKLFF	TGTGCCAGCAGCTTGGAGAGGGGGGGTTTCCGAAAACTGTTTTTT
-	TRBV5-1	TRBJ1-1	-	CASSFGNTEAFF	TGCGCCAGCAGCTTCGGGAACACTGAAGCTTTCTTT
TRBD1	TRBV7-9	TRBJ2-7	-	CASSLGGKGQGSRDEQYF	TGTGCCAGCAGCTTAGGAGGGAAGGGACAGGGGTCGAGGGACGAGCAGTACTTC
TRBD1	TRBV7-9	TRBJ1-4	-	CASSPDRVGEKLFF	TGTGCCAGCAGCCCGGACAGGGTCGGTGAAAAACTGTTTTTT
-	TRBV4-3	TRBJ2-7	few	CASSQVSQYF	TGCGCCAGCAGCCAAGTCTCTCAGTACTTC
-	TRBV7-9	TRBJ1-6	few	CASSYDTGLYNSPLHF	TGTGCCAGCAGCTACGATACAGGGCTCTATAATTCACCCCTCCACTTT
-	TRBV10-3	TRBJ2-3	-	CAISEPYDSLRDAQYF	TGTGCCATCAGTGAGCCCTACGATAGTTTGAGAGATGCGCAGTATTTT
TRBD1	TRBV15	TRBJ2-7	few	CATSSDRGYEQYF	TGTGCCACCAGCAGTGACAGGGGCTACGAGCAGTACTTC
-	TRBV19	TRBJ2-7	-	CASSIAGLLYEQYF	TGTGCCAGTAGTATCGCGGGACTCCTCTACGAGCAGTACTTC
-	TRBV9	TRBJ2-3	few	CASSVEHRTDTQYF	TGTGCCAGCAGCGTAGAACATCGCACAGATACGCAGTATTTT
TRBD1	TRBV2	TRBJ1-1	few	CASSRTGPDTEAFF	TGTGCCAGCAGTAGGACAGGGCCGGACACTGAAGCTTTCTTT
TRBD1	TRBV13	TRBJ1-1	-	CASSKRGLNTEAFF	TGTGCCAGCAGCAAAAGGGGGCTGAACACTGAAGCTTTCTTT
-	TRBV6-4	TRBJ1-1	few	CASSAGGVNTEAFF	TGTGCCAGCAGCGCCGGGGGGGTGAACACTGAAGCTTTCTTT
TRBD2	TRBV11-2	TRBJ2-5	-	CASSLRSGGYTETQYF	TGTGCCAGCAGCTTACGGTCGGGAGGGTATACTGAGACCCAGTACTTC
TRBD1	TRBV9	TRBJ2-7	-	CASSVAQGIYEQYF	TGTGCCAGCAGCGTTGCACAGGGGATCTACGAGCAGTACTTC
TRBD1	TRBV6-5	TRBJ1-4	once	CASSGTGKSREKLFF	TGTGCCAGCAGTGGGACAGGGAAAAGTCGGGAAAAACTGTTTTTT
TRBD2	TRBV18	TRBJ2-7	-	CASSLRLAKSYEQYF	TGTGCCAGCTCACTACGACTAGCGAAGTCCTACGAGCAGTACTTC
TRBD2	TRBV7-9	TRBJ2-3	-	CASSLARTSGRSADTQYF	TGTGCCAGCAGCTTAGCCAGGACTAGCGGGAGGTCGGCAGATACGCAGTATTTT
TRBD2	TRBV28	TRBJ2-1	-	CATGGYNEQFF	TGTGCCACCGGGGGGTACAATGAGCAGTTCTTC
-	TRBV5-1	TRBJ1-5	-	CASSPLDRNQPQHF	TGCGCCAGCAGCCCCTTAGACAGGAATCAGCCCCAGCATTTT
TRBD1	TRBV18	TRBJ1-1	-	CASSPDRVNTEAFF	TGTGCCAGCTCACCAGACAGGGTGAACACTGAAGCTTTCTTT
-	TRBV27	TRBJ2-3	-	CASSFTSGSYTQYF	TGTGCCAGCAGTTTTACTTCGGGTAGCTACACGCAGTATTTT
-	TRBV5-4	TRBJ2-7	-	CASSLGSGRGYEQYF	TGTGCCAGCAGCTTGGGGTCGGGAAGAGGGTACGAGCAGTACTTC
-	TRBV6-5	TRBJ1-2	-	CASNTESNYGYTF	TGTGCCAGCAATACTGAATCTAACTATGGCTACACCTTC
-	TRBV6-5	TRBJ1-2	-	CASFEVKYGYTF	TGTGCCAGCTTTGAGGTTAAGTATGGCTACACCTTC
-	TRBV19	TRBJ2-7	-	CASSGRVDYEQYF	TGTGCCAGTAGTGGCCGGGTGGACTACGAGCAGTACTTC
-	TRBV19	TRBJ1-6	-	CASTAGGGAYNSPLHF	TGTGCCAGTACGGCGGGGGGGGGTGCCTATAATTCACCCCTCCACTTT
-	TRBV7-9	TRBJ1-1	-	CASSLWASRTEAFF	TGTGCCAGCAGCTTATGGGCCAGCCGCACTGAAGCTTTCTTT